The rows below give T cell receptor beta chains drawn from one sample of a study of CD8+ T cells in alopecia areata. Here immunoSEQ multiplex PCR was the method, and the copy in TCRdb shows in-frame clones only, minus some. The table includes over 150,000 clones, around 60% detected once. The sample consisted of CD4+ T cells sorted from blood, taken at week 24, from a patient treated with tofacitinib. These TCRs come from a human donor with alopecia areata. Each CDR3 is given with its conserved first and last residue. D genes are given only for firm matches. The size entry is marked missing in some rows and otherwise reads once, few, many or a size class.

DNA	CDR3	V	J	D	size
TGCGCCAGCAGAGGGCAAGAGACCCAGTACTTC	CASRGQETQYF	TRBV4-1	TRBJ2-5	.	.
TGTGCCACCAGCAGAGAACAAGGCTACGAGCAGTACTTC	CATSREQGYEQYF	TRBV15	TRBJ2-7	.	.
TGCGCCAGCAGCGCCAGTTTCTTTGGGGCCAACGTCCTGACTTTC	CASSASFFGANVLTF	TRBV5-1	TRBJ2-6	.	few
TGTGCCTGGGGGGACTCAACTAACACTGAAGCTTTCTTT	CAWGDSTNTEAFF	TRBV30	TRBJ1-1	.	.
TGTGCCACCAGCTCCCGCCGACAGGGTGGTTCCTACGAGCAGTACTTC	CATSSRRQGGSYEQYF	TRBV15	TRBJ2-7	TRBD1	few
TGTGCCAGCTCACCACTGGAGCGGGGGAGCACAGATACGCAGTATTTT	CASSPLERGSTDTQYF	TRBV18	TRBJ2-3	TRBD2	.
TGTGCCAGCAGTGCGAGGCGGGGGAGCACAGATACGCAGTATTTT	CASSARRGSTDTQYF	TRBV6-1	TRBJ2-3	TRBD2	.
TGTGCCAGCAGTGAAGCGAGTGGATGGGACGGAGGTGGTGGCTACACCTTC	CASSEASGWDGGGGYTF	TRBV6-1	TRBJ1-2	.	.
TGCGCCAGCAGCTTGGGACAGGCACTCACAGATACGCAGTATTTT	CASSLGQALTDTQYF	TRBV5-1	TRBJ2-3	.	.
TGTGCCAGCAAGACTAGCGGGGGCCTCACATACACCGGGGAGCTGTTTTTT	CASKTSGGLTYTGELFF	TRBV2	TRBJ2-2	TRBD2	.
TGTGCCAGCAGTTTTGTCGGCAGGGAGCATGGCTACACCTTC	CASSFVGREHGYTF	TRBV27	TRBJ1-2	.	.
TGTGCCACCAGCAGAGAGGGCACTGAAGCTTTCTTT	CATSREGTEAFF	TRBV15	TRBJ1-1	.	.
TGTGCCAGCAGCACAAGTTTAGGGACCCGCTATGGCTACACCTTC	CASSTSLGTRYGYTF	TRBV11-2	TRBJ1-2	.	.
TGCGCCAGCAGCCAAGGCAATGCGTACTCGGGCTACGAGCAGTACTTC	CASSQGNAYSGYEQYF	TRBV4-1	TRBJ2-7	.	.